This T cell receptor (beta chain) comes out of a study of ipilimumab plus nivolumab after autologous stem cell transplantation. Study as a whole: The DLBCL group included primary refractory and relapsed cases.

Sequencing used immunoSEQ multiplex PCR; TCRdb keeps in-frame clones, though not all of them. This table has fewer than 95,000 clones, approximately 83% appearing once. Trimming shortened V by 2 bases and J by 8 bases, and 12 bases separated the two germline ends. Germline V gene lookup returns CDR1 SGHAT and CDR2 FQNNGV. This CDR3 is 13 amino acids long. Here the sequenced sample was PBMCs, taken in a trial of ipilimumab plus nivolumab as post-transplant consolidation. This sequence was found in a male donor with diffuse large B-cell lymphoma. The chain couples TRBV11-2 to TRBJ1-2; a possible D gene is TRBD1 (6 bases). CDR3 DNA: TGTGCCAGCAGCTTACCAGGGGAGAGGGGCTACACCTTC. Protein: CASSLPGERGYTF.